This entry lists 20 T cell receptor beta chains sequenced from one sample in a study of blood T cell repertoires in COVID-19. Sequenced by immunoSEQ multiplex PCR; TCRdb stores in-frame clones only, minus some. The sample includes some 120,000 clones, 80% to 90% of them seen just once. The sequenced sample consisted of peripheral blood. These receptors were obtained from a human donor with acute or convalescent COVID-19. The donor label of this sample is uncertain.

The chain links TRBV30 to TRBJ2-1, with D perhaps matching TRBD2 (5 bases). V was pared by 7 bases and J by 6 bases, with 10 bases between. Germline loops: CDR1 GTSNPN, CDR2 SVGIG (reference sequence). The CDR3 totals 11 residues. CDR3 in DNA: TGTGCCTCGGACGGGGTCAATGAGCAGTTCTTC. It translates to CASDGVNEQFF.

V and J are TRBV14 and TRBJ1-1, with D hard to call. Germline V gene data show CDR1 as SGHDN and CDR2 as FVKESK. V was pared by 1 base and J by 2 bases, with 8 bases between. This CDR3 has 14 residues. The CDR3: CASSQGEANTEAFF. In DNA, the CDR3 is TGTGCCAGCAGCCAAGGCGAGGCTAACACTGAAGCTTTCTTT.

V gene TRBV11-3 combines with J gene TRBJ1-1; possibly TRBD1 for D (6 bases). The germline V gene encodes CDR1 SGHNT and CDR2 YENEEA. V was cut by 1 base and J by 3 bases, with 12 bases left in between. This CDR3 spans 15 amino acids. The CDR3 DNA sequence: TGTGCCAGCAGCTTAGGGGCAGGGGATGACACTGAAGCTTTCTTT. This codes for CASSLGAGDDTEAFF. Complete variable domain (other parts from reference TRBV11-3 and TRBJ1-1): EAGVVQSPRYKIIEKKQPVAFWCNPISGHNTLYWYLQNLGQGPELLIRYENEEAVDDSQLPKDRFSAERLKGVDSTLKIQPAELGDSAVYLCASSLGAGDDTEAFFGQGTRLTVV.

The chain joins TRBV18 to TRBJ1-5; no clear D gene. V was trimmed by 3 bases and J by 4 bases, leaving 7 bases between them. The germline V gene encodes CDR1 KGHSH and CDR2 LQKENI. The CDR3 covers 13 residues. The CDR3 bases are TGTGCCAGCTCACCCAGTGAAAATCAGCCCCAGCATTTT. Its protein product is CASSPSENQPQHF.

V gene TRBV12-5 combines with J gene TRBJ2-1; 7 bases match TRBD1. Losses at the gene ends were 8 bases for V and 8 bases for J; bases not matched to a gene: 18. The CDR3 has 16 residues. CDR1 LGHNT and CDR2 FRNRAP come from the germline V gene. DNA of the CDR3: TGTGCTAGTCGACAGGGATTCGCCATCGGACACGATGAGCAGTTCTTC. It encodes CASRQGFAIGHDEQFF.

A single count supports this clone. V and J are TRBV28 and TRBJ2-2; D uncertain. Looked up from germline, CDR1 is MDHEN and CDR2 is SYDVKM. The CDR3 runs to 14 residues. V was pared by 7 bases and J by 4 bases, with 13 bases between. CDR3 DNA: TGTGCCAGCACTCAGTTTTTCCGCACCGGGGAGCTGTTTTTT. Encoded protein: CASTQFFRTGELFF.

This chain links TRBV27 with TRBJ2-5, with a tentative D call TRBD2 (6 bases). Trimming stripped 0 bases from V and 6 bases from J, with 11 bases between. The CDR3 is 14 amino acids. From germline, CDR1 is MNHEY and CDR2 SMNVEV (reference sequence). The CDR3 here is CASSLSLGLKTQYF. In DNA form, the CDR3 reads TGTGCCAGCAGTTTATCGTTAGGACTAAAGACCCAGTACTTC.

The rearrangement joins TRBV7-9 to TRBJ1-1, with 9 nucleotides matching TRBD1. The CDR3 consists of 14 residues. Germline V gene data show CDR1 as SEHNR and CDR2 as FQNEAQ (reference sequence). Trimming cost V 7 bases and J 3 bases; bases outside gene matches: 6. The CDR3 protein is CASNRQGEHTEAFF. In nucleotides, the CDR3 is TGTGCCAGCAACCGACAGGGGGAGCACACTGAAGCTTTCTTT.

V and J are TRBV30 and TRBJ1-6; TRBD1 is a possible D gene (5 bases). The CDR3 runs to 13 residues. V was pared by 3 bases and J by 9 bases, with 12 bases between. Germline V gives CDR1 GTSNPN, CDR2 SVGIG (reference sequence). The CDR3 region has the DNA TGTGCCTGGAGCGCTACAGGCTTTTCACCCCTCCACTTT. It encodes CAWSATGFSPLHF.

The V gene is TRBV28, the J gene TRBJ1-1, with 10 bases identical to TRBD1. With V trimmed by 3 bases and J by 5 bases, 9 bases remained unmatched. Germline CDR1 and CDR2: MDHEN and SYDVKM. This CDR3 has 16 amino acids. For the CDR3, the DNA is TGTGCCAGCAGTTTGGACAGGGGGAGATTCGCAACTGAAGCTTTCTTT. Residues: CASSLDRGRFATEAFF.

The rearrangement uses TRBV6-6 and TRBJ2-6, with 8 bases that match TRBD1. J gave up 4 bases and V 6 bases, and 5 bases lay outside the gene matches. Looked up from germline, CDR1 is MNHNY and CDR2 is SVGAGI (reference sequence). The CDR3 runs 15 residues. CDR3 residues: CASRPGQGGANVLTF. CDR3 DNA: TGTGCCAGCAGACCCGGACAGGGCGGGGCCAACGTCCTGACTTTC.

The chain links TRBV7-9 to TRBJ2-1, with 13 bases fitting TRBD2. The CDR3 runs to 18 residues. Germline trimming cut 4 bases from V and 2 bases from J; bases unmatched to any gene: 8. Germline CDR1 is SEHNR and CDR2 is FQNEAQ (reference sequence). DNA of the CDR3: TGTGCCAGCAGCTCGACACCGGGACTAGCGGGACCCTACAATGAGCAGTTCTTC. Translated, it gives CASSSTPGLAGPYNEQFF.

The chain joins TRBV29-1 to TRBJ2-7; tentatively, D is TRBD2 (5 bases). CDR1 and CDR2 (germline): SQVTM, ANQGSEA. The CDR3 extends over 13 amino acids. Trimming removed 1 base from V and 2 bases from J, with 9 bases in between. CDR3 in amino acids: CSVEAAGAYEQYF. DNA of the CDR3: TGCAGCGTTGAAGCCGCCGGGGCCTACGAGCAGTACTTC.

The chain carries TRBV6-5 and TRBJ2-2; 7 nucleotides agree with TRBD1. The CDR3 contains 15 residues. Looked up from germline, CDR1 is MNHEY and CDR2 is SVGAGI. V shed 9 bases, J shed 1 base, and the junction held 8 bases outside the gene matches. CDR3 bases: TGTGCCAGTAAAACGGGACAGCTGAACACCGGGGAGCTGTTTTTT. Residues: CASKTGQLNTGELFF.

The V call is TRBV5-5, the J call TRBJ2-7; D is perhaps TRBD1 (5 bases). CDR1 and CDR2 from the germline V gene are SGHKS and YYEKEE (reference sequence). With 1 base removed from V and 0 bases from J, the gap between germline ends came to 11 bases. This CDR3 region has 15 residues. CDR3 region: CASSLQGTSSYEQYF. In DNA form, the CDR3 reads TGTGCCAGCAGCTTGCAGGGAACGAGCTCCTACGAGCAGTACTTC.

CDR3 sequence reads: CASSPGQGEFGEKLFF. The CDR3, as DNA: TGTGCCAGCAGCCCGGGACAGGGAGAGTTTGGTGAAAAACTGTTTTTT. The chain employs TRBV6-6 and TRBJ1-4, with 9 bases aligning to TRBD1. This CDR3 spans 16 amino acids. The germline gives CDR1 MNHNY, CDR2 SVGAGI (reference sequence). V shed 6 bases, J shed 7 bases, and the junction held 12 bases outside the gene matches.

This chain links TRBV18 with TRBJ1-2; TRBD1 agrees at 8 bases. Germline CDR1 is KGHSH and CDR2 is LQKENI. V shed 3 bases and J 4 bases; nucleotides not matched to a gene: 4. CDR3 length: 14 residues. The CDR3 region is CASSPDRVGYGYTF. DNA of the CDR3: TGTGCCAGCTCACCGGACAGGGTGGGCTATGGCTACACCTTC.

The CDR3 bases are TGTGCCAGCAGTGAATACAACTCTGGGGCCAACGTCCTGACTTTC. Amino acid sequence: CASSEYNSGANVLTF. The chain uses TRBV25-1 and TRBJ2-6; D unclear. The V gene lost 0 bases and the J gene lost 0 bases, with 3 bases spanning the gap. The length of the CDR3 is 15 residues. The germline V gene encodes CDR1 MGHDK and CDR2 SYGVNS.

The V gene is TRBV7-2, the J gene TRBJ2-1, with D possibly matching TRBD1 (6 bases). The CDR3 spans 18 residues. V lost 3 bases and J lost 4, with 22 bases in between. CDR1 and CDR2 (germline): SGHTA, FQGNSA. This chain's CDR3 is CASSFWPHRVSAYNEQFF. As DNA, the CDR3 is TGTGCCAGCAGCTTCTGGCCCCACAGGGTTTCGGCATACAATGAGCAGTTCTTC.

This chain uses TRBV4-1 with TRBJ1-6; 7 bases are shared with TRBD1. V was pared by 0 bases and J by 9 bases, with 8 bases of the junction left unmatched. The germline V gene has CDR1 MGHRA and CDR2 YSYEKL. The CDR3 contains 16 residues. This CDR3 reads CASSQDPSQGGSPLHF. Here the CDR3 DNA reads TGCGCCAGCAGCCAAGATCCGAGCCAGGGGGGTTCACCCCTCCACTTT.